This entry lists 21 T cell receptor beta chains sequenced from one sample in a study of blood T cell repertoires in COVID-19. Clones were read by immunoSEQ multiplex PCR, and TCRdb kept only the in-frame ones, dropping some. The table has fewer than 200,000 clones, roughly 80% seen once. The sequenced sample consisted of peripheral blood. The source of these receptors is a woman in her sixties or seventies with COVID-19, enrolled during active disease.

This clone has a single count. J is TRBJ1-6 and V is TRBV7-9, with TRBD1 matching 9 bases. Germline loops: CDR1 SEHNR, CDR2 FQNEAQ (reference sequence). The CDR3 contains 15 residues. Trimming cost V 5 bases and J 7 bases; bases outside gene matches: 6. The CDR3 protein is CASSPGTGINSPLHF. The CDR3 DNA follows: TGTGCCAGCAGCCCTGGGACAGGGATCAATTCACCCCTCCACTTT.

This clone came up once. Germline is not matched at one junction end, which may reflect a read error. The chain couples TRBV19 to TRBJ1-5; D gene uncertain. Germline loops: CDR1 LNHDA, CDR2 SQIVND (reference sequence). This CDR3 spans 14 amino acids. CDR3 coding DNA: TGTGCCAGTAGCATAGTTACGGGGAATCAGCCCCAGCATTTT. Amino acids: CASSIVTGNQPQHF.

The chain combines TRBV30 with TRBJ1-4; D is perhaps TRBD1 (5 bases). The germline V gene encodes CDR1 GTSNPN and CDR2 SVGIG (reference sequence). The CDR3 runs to 14 residues. Trimming pared 2 bases from V and 4 bases from J, leaving 11 bases between. CDR3 in DNA: TGTGCCTGGAGTTACGACAGCCTTAATGAAAAACTGTTTTTT. Translation: CAWSYDSLNEKLFF.

The J gene is TRBJ2-3, the V gene TRBV29-1; TRBD1 might be the D (6 bases). The length of the CDR3 is 14 residues. CDR1 is SQVTM and CDR2 is ANQGSEA in the germline V gene. V shed 5 bases and J shed 2 bases, with 14 bases lying between them. CDR3 DNA sequence: TGCAGCGTTTTAGGGGGAATGGTCACAGATACGCAGTATTTT. It codes for CSVLGGMVTDTQYF.

The chain has TRBV19 and TRBJ2-5; perhaps TRBD2 as D (6 bases). Trimming pared 7 bases from V and 4 bases from J, leaving 13 bases between. In germline, CDR1 is LNHDA, CDR2 SQIVND (reference sequence). The CDR3 is 13 amino acids. For the CDR3, the DNA is TGTGCCAGTACCTCCCGGGAGACAGAGACCCAGTACTTC. Protein product: CASTSRETETQYF. The variable domain in full, completed from reference TRBV19 and TRBJ2-5, reads DGGITQSPKYLFRKEGQNVTLSCEQNLNHDAMYWYRQDPGQGLRLIYYSQIVNDFQKGDIAEGYSVSREKKESFPLTVTSAQKNPTAFYLCASTSRETETQYFGPGTRLLVL.

The chain is built from TRBV28 and TRBJ1-3, with a weak D call TRBD1 (6 bases). V was cut by 6 bases and J by 4 bases, with 16 bases left in between. The germline CDR1 and CDR2 sequences are MDHEN and SYDVKM. The length of the CDR3 is 15 residues. This chain's CDR3 is CASRWIRGTGNTIYF. CDR3 bases: TGTGCCAGCAGATGGATCAGGGGAACAGGAAACACCATATATTTT.

The chain combines TRBV11-2 with TRBJ2-1; TRBD2 might be the D (5 bases). The CDR3 has 15 amino acids. With 1 base removed from V and 0 bases from J, the gap between germline ends came to 7 bases. Germline V CDR1 and CDR2: SGHAT, FQNNGV. In DNA, the CDR3 is TGTGCCAGCAGCTTAGGGCTAGCCTCCTACAATGAGCAGTTCTTC. Its protein is CASSLGLASYNEQFF.

The CDR3 region is CASSLGQLGGNSPLHF. The CDR3, as DNA: TGCGCCAGCAGCTTGGGACAGTTGGGGGGGAATTCACCCCTCCACTTT. The chain recombines TRBV5-1 with TRBJ1-6, with D perhaps TRBD1 (5 bases). The CDR3 runs 16 residues. Germline CDR1 and CDR2: SGHRS and YFSETQ. Trimming removed 0 bases from V and 7 bases from J, with 14 bases in between. The full variable domain, with the rest looked up from reference TRBV5-1 and TRBJ1-6, is KAGVTQTPRYLIKTRGQQVTLSCSPISGHRSVSWYQQTPGQGLQFLFEYFSETQRNKGNFPGRFSGRQFSNSRSEMNVSTLELGDSALYLCASSLGQLGGNSPLHFGNGTRLTVT.

V is TRBV24-1 and J is TRBJ2-5; 7 nucleotides align to TRBD2. Germline loops: CDR1 KGHDR, CDR2 SFDVKD. CDR3 length: 15 amino acids. V dropped 2 bases and J dropped 5; count of bases not matched to a gene: 7. CDR3 sequence reads: CATSDSILARETQYF. The CDR3 DNA sequence: TGTGCCACCAGTGATTCTATACTAGCGCGGGAGACCCAGTACTTC.

The chain links TRBV9 to TRBJ2-1; 11 bases are shared with TRBD2. The CDR3 totals 15 residues. Germline values: CDR1 SGDLS, CDR2 YYNGEE. The J segment lost 5 bases and the V segment lost 4 bases, leaving 5 bases of the junction unmatched. CDR3 protein: CASSQTSGAHNEQFF. DNA for the CDR3: TGTGCCAGCAGCCAGACTAGCGGGGCTCACAATGAGCAGTTCTTC.

The chain recombines TRBV24-1 with TRBJ1-5; D is possibly TRBD1 (5 bases). The CDR3 is 14 amino acids. Trimming stripped 3 bases from V and 4 bases from J, with 9 bases between. Per the germline V gene, CDR1 is KGHDR and CDR2 is SFDVKD. The CDR3 reads CATSDHRGNQPQHF. In nucleotides, the CDR3 is TGTGCCACCAGTGATCACCGGGGGAATCAGCCCCAGCATTTT.

The count of this clone is one. The chain employs TRBV18 and TRBJ2-5, with 10 nucleotides matching TRBD2. V was pared by 6 bases and J by 5 bases, with 6 bases of the junction left unmatched. Germline V CDR1 and CDR2: KGHSH, LQKENI. This CDR3 comprises 14 residues. The CDR3 region has the DNA TGTGCCAGCTCCCCTAGCGGGAGCGGGGAGACCCAGTACTTC. This gives the protein CASSPSGSGETQYF.

This clone was detected only a few times. The chain couples TRBV27 to TRBJ2-1; D may be TRBD1 (6 bases). The CDR3 length is 18 residues. Looked up from germline, CDR1 is MNHEY and CDR2 is SMNVEV (reference sequence). Deletions cut 0 bases from V and 0 bases from J, with 15 bases between. CDR3 sequence reads: CASSLSIQGYLSYNEQFF. The CDR3, as DNA: TGTGCCAGCAGTTTATCGATACAGGGCTACCTCTCCTACAATGAGCAGTTCTTC.

The chain carries TRBV12-3 or TRBV12-4 and TRBJ2-1; 10 bases fit TRBD2. This CDR3 comprises 13 residues. Trimming at V came to 5 bases and at J to 6 bases, leaving 1 base not matched to a gene. The CDR3 region has the DNA TGTGCCAGCAGTGGGACTAGCGTCAATGAGCAGTTCTTC. Amino acids: CASSGTSVNEQFF.

The J gene is TRBJ1-1, the V gene TRBV30; D unclear. The V gene's germline CDR1 is GTSNPN and CDR2 SVGIG (reference sequence). Deletions cut 3 bases from V and 1 base from J, with 15 bases between. The CDR3 extends over 15 amino acids. The DNA of the CDR3 is TGTGCCTGGAGGCGGGAGGGTTTGAGGAACACTGAAGCTTTCTTT. Translated, it gives CAWRREGLRNTEAFF.

The CDR3 nucleotides are TGTGCCAGCAGCTTGGACTCCGGAGGATCCTATGGCTACACCTTC. Translated: CASSLDSGGSYGYTF. The V call is TRBV5-4, the J call TRBJ1-2; D is undetermined. The CDR3 runs to 15 residues. CDR1 SGHNT and CDR2 YYREEE come from the germline V gene (reference sequence). V was trimmed by 0 bases and J by 4 bases, leaving 13 bases between them. Based on the CDR3 plus reference TRBV5-4 and TRBJ1-2, the full variable domain is ETGVTQSPTHLIKTRGQQVTLRCSSQSGHNTVSWYQQALGQGPQFIFQYYREEENGRGNFPPRFSGLQFPNYSSELNVNALELDDSALYLCASSLDSGGSYGYTFGSGTRLTVV.

The chain joins TRBV7-2 to TRBJ2-7, with 7 bases matching TRBD1. The CDR3 is 15 amino acids. J lost 4 bases, V lost 5 bases, and 11 bases had no gene match. Germline V gene sequence: CDR1 SGHTA, CDR2 FQGNSA. CDR3 in amino acids: CASSITGTDPYEQYF. DNA of the CDR3: TGTGCCAGCAGCATTACCGGGACAGACCCTTACGAGCAGTACTTC.

This clone has just one count. The J gene is TRBJ1-1, the V gene TRBV6-6, with D maybe TRBD1 (6 bases). V shed 2 bases and J shed 4 bases, with 8 bases lying between them. Per the germline V gene, CDR1 is MNHNY and CDR2 is SVGAGI (reference sequence). The CDR3 runs 13 residues. CDR3 nucleotide sequence: TGTGCCAGCAGTTACGGGGGCATCACTGAAGCTTTCTTT. It encodes CASSYGGITEAFF.

The V gene is TRBV3-1 (or the pseudogene TRBV3-2), the J gene TRBJ2-2; possibly TRBD2 for D (8 bases). There are 16 residues in the CDR3. The germline V and J ends were trimmed by 4 bases and 3 bases, with 15 bases remaining between them. CDR1 is LGHDT and CDR2 is YNNKEL in the germline V gene (reference sequence). The CDR3 DNA reads as TGTGCCAGCAGCCTCGGGAGGGGGCGGTACACCGGGGAGCTGTTTTTT. Its translation is CASSLGRGRYTGELFF.

V usage is TRBV3-1 (or the pseudogene TRBV3-2) and J usage is TRBJ1-1, with 9 bases fitting TRBD1. This CDR3 is 18 amino acids long. Germline CDR1 and CDR2: LGHDT and YNNKEL (reference sequence). V lost 3 bases, J lost 0 bases, and 11 bases stayed unmatched. The CDR3 loop reads CASSHMWGQGGLNTEAFF. The CDR3 DNA follows: TGTGCCAGCAGCCATATGTGGGGACAGGGCGGATTGAACACTGAAGCTTTCTTT.

The chain employs TRBV6-2 or TRBV6-3 and TRBJ2-1, with 7 bases aligning to TRBD1. The CDR3 sequence is 15 residues long. Trimming cost V 5 bases and J 0 bases; bases outside gene matches: 4. Looked up from germline, CDR1 is MNHEY and CDR2 is SVGEGT. CDR3 in amino acids: CASSEGQSSYNEQFF. DNA of the CDR3: TGTGCCAGCAGTGAGGGACAGAGCTCCTACAATGAGCAGTTCTTC.